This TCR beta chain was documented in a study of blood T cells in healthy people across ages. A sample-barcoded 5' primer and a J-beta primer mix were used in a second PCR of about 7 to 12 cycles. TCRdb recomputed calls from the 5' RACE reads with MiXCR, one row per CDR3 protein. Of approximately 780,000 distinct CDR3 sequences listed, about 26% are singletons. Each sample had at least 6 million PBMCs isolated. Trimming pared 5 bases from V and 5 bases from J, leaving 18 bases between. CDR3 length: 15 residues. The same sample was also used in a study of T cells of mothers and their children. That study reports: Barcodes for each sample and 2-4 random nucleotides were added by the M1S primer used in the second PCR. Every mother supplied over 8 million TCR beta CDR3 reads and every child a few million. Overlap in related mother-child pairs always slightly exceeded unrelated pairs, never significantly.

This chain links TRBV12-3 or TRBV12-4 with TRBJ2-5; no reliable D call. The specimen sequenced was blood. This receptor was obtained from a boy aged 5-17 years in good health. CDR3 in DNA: TGTGCCAGCAGTCGGACCCGGGTCCTGAGGGAGACCCAGTACTTC. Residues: CASSRTRVLRETQYF.